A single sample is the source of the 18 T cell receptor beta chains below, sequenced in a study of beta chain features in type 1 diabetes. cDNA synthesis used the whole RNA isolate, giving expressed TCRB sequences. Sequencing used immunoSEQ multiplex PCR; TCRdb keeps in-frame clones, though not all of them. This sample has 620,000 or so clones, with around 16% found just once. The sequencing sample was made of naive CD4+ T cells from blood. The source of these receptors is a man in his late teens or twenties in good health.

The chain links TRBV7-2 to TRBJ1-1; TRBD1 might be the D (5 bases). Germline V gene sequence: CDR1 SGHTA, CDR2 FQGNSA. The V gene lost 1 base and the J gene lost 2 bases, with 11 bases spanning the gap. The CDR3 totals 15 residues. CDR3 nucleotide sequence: TGTGCCAGCAGCTTAGATCAGGGTTTAAACACTGAAGCTTTCTTT. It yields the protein CASSLDQGLNTEAFF. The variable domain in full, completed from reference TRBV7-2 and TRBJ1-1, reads GAGVSQSPSNKVTEKGKDVELRCDPISGHTALYWYRQSLGQGLEFLIYFQGNSAPDKSGLPSDRFSAERTGGSVSTLTIQRTQQEDSAVYLCASSLDQGLNTEAFFGQGTRLTVV.

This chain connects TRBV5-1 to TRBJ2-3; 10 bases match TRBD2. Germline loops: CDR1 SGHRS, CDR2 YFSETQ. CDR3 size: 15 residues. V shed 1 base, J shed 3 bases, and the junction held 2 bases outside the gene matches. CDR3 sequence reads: CASSLPSGGTDTQYF. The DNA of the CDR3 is TGCGCCAGCAGCTTGCCTAGCGGGGGAACAGATACGCAGTATTTT.

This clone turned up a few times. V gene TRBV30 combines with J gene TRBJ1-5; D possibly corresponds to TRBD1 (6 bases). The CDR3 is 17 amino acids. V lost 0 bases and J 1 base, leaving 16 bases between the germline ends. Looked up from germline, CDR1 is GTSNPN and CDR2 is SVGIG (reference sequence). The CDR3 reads CAWSVPIRGHSNQPQHF. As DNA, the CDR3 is TGTGCCTGGAGTGTCCCTATCCGGGGGCACAGCAATCAGCCCCAGCATTTT. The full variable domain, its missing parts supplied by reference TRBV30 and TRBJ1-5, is SQTIHQWPATLVQPVGSPLSLECTVEGTSNPNLYWYRQAAGRGLQLLFYSVGIGQISSEVPQNLSASRPQDRQFILSSKKLLLSDSGFYLCAWSVPIRGHSNQPQHFGDGTRLSIL.

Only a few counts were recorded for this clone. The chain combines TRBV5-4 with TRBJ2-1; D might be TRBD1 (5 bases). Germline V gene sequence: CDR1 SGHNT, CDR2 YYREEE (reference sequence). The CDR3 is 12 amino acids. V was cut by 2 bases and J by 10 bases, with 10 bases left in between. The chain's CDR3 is CASSFARVEQFF. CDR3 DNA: TGTGCCAGCAGCTTTGCCAGGGTGGAGCAGTTCTTC.

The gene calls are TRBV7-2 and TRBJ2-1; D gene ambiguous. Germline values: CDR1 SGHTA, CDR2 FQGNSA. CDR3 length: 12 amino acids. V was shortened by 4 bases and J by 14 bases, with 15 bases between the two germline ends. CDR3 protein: CASSSAPQVEFF. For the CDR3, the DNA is TGTGCCAGCAGCTCCGCCCCGCAAGTAGAGTTCTTC.

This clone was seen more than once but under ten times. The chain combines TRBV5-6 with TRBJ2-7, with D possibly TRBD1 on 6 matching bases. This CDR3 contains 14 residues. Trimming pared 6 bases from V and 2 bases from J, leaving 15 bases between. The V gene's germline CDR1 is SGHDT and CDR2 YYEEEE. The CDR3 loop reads CASIAPGTPYEQYF. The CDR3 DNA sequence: TGTGCCAGCATCGCACCCGGGACACCCTACGAGCAGTACTTC.

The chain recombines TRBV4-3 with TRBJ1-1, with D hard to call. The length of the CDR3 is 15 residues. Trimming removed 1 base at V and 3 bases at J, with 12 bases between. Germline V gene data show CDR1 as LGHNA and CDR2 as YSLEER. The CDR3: CASSQVTEKYTEAFF. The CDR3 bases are TGCGCCAGCAGCCAAGTTACAGAGAAATACACTGAAGCTTTCTTT.

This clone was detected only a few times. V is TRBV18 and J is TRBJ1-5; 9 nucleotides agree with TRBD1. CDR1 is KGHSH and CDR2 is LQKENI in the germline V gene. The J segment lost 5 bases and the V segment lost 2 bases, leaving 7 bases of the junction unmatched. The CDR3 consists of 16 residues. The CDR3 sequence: CASSPSGQGVHQPQHF. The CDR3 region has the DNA TGTGCCAGCTCACCATCGGGACAGGGAGTACATCAGCCCCAGCATTTT.

This CDR3 reads CASSEYTAVAYNEQFF. In nucleotides, the CDR3 is TGTGCCAGCAGTGAATATACAGCGGTCGCCTACAATGAGCAGTTCTTC. The chain combines TRBV25-1 with TRBJ2-1; a possible D gene is TRBD2 (5 bases). Germline V gene lookup returns CDR1 MGHDK and CDR2 SYGVNS. The germline V and J ends were trimmed by 0 bases and 2 bases, with 11 bases remaining between them. The CDR3 runs to 16 residues.

CDR3 sequence reads: CASSQHTYEQYF. Here the CDR3 DNA reads TGTGCCAGCAGCCAGCACACCTACGAGCAGTACTTC. The chain recombines TRBV14 with TRBJ2-7; D call uncertain. V gave up 3 bases and J gave up 2 bases, with 5 bases separating them. Germline CDR1 and CDR2: SGHDN and FVKESK. This CDR3 has 12 amino acids. The variable domain in full, completed from reference TRBV14 and TRBJ2-7, reads EAGVTQFPSHSVIEKGQTVTLRCDPISGHDNLYWYRRVMGKEIKFLLHFVKESKQDESGMPNNRFLAERTGGTYSTLKVQPAELEDSGVYFCASSQHTYEQYFGPGTRLTVT.

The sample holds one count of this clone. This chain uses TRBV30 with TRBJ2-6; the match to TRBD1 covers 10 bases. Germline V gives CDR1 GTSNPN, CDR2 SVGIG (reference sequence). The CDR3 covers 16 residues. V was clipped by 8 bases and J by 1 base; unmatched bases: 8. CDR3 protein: CASPDRGTSGANVLTF. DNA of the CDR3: TGTGCCAGCCCGGACAGGGGGACTTCTGGGGCCAACGTCCTGACTTTC.

The CDR3 DNA reads TGTGCCAGCAGCTTGCCGGGAGTGGAGCGCTACGAGCAGTACTTC. Amino acid sequence: CASSLPGVERYEQYF. The chain couples TRBV11-2 to TRBJ2-7, with a possible D match to TRBD2 (6 bases). The V gene lost 3 bases and the J gene lost 3 bases, with 15 bases spanning the gap. CDR3 length equals 15 residues. The germline V gene encodes CDR1 SGHAT and CDR2 FQNNGV.

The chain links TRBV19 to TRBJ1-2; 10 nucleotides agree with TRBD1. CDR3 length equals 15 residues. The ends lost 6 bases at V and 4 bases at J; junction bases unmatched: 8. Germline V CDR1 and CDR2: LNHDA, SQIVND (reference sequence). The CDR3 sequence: CASSYDRGRTYGYTF. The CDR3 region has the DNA TGTGCCAGTAGCTACGACAGGGGGCGGACCTATGGCTACACCTTC.

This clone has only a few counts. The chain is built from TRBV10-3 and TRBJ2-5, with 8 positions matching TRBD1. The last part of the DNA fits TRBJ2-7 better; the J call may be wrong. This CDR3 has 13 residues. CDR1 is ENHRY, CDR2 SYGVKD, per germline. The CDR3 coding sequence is TGTGCCATCCGGACAGGGCGCTCCTACGAGCAGTACTTC. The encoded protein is CAIRTGRSYEQYF.

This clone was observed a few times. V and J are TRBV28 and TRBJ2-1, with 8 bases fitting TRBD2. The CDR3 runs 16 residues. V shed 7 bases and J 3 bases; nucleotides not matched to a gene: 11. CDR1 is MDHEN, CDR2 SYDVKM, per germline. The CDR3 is CASTSIGAGDYNEQFF. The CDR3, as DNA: TGTGCCAGCACCTCAATAGGAGCGGGGGACTACAATGAGCAGTTCTTC.

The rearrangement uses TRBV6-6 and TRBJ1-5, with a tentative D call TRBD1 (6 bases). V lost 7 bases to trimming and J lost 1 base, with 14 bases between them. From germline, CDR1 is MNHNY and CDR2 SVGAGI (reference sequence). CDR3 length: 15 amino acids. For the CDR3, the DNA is TGTGCCAGCAACCGGCGAGGGGGGAGCAATCAGCCCCAGCATTTT. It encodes CASNRRGGSNQPQHF.

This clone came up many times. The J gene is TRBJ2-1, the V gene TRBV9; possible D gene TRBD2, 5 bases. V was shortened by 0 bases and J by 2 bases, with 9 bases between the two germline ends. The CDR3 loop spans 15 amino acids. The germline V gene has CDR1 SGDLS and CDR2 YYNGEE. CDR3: CASSVGRGPYNEQFF. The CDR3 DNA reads TGTGCCAGCAGCGTAGGTAGAGGGCCCTACAATGAGCAGTTCTTC. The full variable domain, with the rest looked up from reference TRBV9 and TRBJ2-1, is DSGVTQTPKHLITATGQRVTLRCSPRSGDLSVYWYQQSLDQGLQFLIQYYNGEERAKGNILERFSAQQFPDLHSELNLSSLELGDSALYFCASSVGRGPYNEQFFGPGTRLTVL.

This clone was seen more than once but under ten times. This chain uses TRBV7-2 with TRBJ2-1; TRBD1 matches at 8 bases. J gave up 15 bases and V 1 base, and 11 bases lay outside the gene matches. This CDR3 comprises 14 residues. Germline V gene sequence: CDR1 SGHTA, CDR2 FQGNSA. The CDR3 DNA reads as TGTGCCAGCAGCTTAGAATTGCGGAGGACAGGGCCGTTCTTC. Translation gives CASSLELRRTGPFF.